The clone carrying this TCR beta chain was recorded a few times. What it binds is not known. This sample is drawn from a study of response to subunit inactivated influenza vaccine. The germline V and J ends were trimmed by 1 base and 5 bases, with 12 bases remaining between them. Germline V CDR1 and CDR2: SGHRS, YFSETQ. This CDR3 is built from 15 residues. Study results and limitations: Researchers suggested that each seasonal influenza vaccination recruits few new T cells.

TCRdb ran MiXCR on the RT-PCR reads and lists one entry per CDR3 protein. The sample includes about 700,000 distinct CDR3 sequences, less than 15% of them seen just once. V is TRBV5-1 and J is TRBJ2-2; D may correspond to TRBD1 or TRBD2 (6 bases each). Sequenced here: PBMCs from blood, sampled 14 days before vaccination. The sequence was obtained from a man aged 45-60 years who received an inactivated influenza vaccine. In DNA, the CDR3 is TGCGCCAGCAGCTTGAAGACTAGGGGGACCGGGGAGCTGTTTTTT. It yields the protein CASSLKTRGTGELFF.